Presented here are 22 T cell receptor beta chains from one specimen sequenced in a study of molecular identifiers for immune sequencing clone quantification. TCRdb re-called the PCR reads with MiXCR, one entry per CDR3 protein. The sample includes approximately 550,000 distinct CDR3 sequences, over 20% of them seen just once. The sequenced sample was naive CD8+ T cells from blood, with Jurkat cell RNA spiked in. Indicated subset: FACS-sorted CD8+CD4-CCR7+CD45RA+ naive T cells. These receptors originate from a human donor in good health. Some libraries in this study had Jurkat cell RNA spiked in.

The table lists this clonotype with a few counts. The chain recombines TRBV7-2 with TRBJ2-3, with 9 bases fitting TRBD2. The germline V gene has CDR1 SGHTA and CDR2 FQGNSA. The J segment lost 4 bases and the V segment lost 5 bases, leaving 7 bases of the junction unmatched. The CDR3 extends over 15 amino acids. In DNA form, the CDR3 reads TGTGCCAGCAGCCCTAGCGGGATGGGTCCAGATACGCAGTATTTT. Translated: CASSPSGMGPDTQYF. The whole variable domain, filled in from reference TRBV7-2 and TRBJ2-3, reads GAGVSQSPSNKVTEKGKDVELRCDPISGHTALYWYRQSLGQGLEFLIYFQGNSAPDKSGLPSDRFSAERTGGSVSTLTIQRTQQEDSAVYLCASSPSGMGPDTQYFGPGTRLTVL.

The chain recombines TRBV30 with TRBJ1-1; 9 bases match TRBD1. The CDR3 is 15 amino acids. CDR1 is GTSNPN and CDR2 is SVGIG in the germline V gene (reference sequence). V dropped 1 base and J dropped 3; count of bases not matched to a gene: 6. Here the CDR3 reads CAWSGPTGGYTEAFF. The CDR3 coding sequence is TGTGCCTGGAGTGGCCCGACAGGGGGGTACACTGAAGCTTTCTTT. The complete variable domain, with remaining parts taken from reference TRBV30 and TRBJ1-1, reads SQTIHQWPATLVQPVGSPLSLECTVEGTSNPNLYWYRQAAGRGLQLLFYSVGIGQISSEVPQNLSASRPQDRQFILSSKKLLLSDSGFYLCAWSGPTGGYTEAFFGQGTRLTVV.

The table lists this clonotype with many counts. The rearrangement uses TRBV6-2 or TRBV6-3 and TRBJ2-7; D is perhaps TRBD1 or TRBD2 (6 bases each). Looked up from germline, CDR1 is MNHEY and CDR2 is SVGEGT. Trimming pared 2 bases from V and 3 bases from J, leaving 14 bases between. The CDR3 contains 15 residues. CDR3 DNA sequence: TGTGCCAGCAGTTACGCAGGGGAGGCTTTCTACGAGCAGTACTTC. Amino acid sequence: CASSYAGEAFYEQYF.

This clonotype was found many times. This chain links TRBV19 with TRBJ2-5; 8 nucleotides match TRBD2. Germline trimming cut 5 bases from V and 2 bases from J; bases unmatched to any gene: 10. This CDR3 has 16 residues. Per germline, CDR1 LNHDA and CDR2 SQIVND (reference sequence). The CDR3 spells CASSPVSGGGQETQYF. In DNA form, the CDR3 reads TGTGCCAGTAGTCCCGTGAGCGGGGGTGGACAAGAGACCCAGTACTTC.

The V and J genes are TRBV7-9 and TRBJ1-1; D may be TRBD1 (5 bases). Germline V gene data show CDR1 as SEHNR and CDR2 as FQNEAQ (reference sequence). The CDR3 has 12 amino acids. Trimming stripped 5 bases from V and 11 bases from J, with 15 bases between. The CDR3 DNA follows: TGTGCCAGCAGCCCCGTACGGGGGTGGGCTTTCTTT. It translates to CASSPVRGWAFF.

The rearrangement joins TRBV27 to TRBJ1-5; no clear D gene. Trimming cost V 6 bases and J 2 bases, with 17 bases left between them. From germline, CDR1 is MNHEY and CDR2 SMNVEV (reference sequence). The CDR3 loop spans 16 amino acids. For the CDR3, the DNA is TGTGCCAGCAGCCCAACTCCCGGTTATGGCAATCAGCCCCAGCATTTT. Translating gives CASSPTPGYGNQPQHF.

This clonotype occurred many times. The chain recombines TRBV4-3 with TRBJ2-2; 9 bases match TRBD1. Germline CDR1 and CDR2: LGHNA and YSLEER. CDR3 length: 17 residues. V shed 0 bases, J shed 1 base, and the junction held 3 bases outside the gene matches. CDR3: CASSQDGTGKNTGELFF. DNA for the CDR3: TGCGCCAGCAGCCAAGACGGGACAGGGAAGAACACCGGGGAGCTGTTTTTT.

To note about this clonotype: One end of the junction does not line up with germline, which may come from a read error. The chain uses TRBV7-6 and TRBJ2-5; D not certain. Germline V gene data show CDR1 as SGHVS and CDR2 as FNYEAQ. The CDR3 totals 15 residues. For the CDR3, the DNA is TGTGCCAGCAGCTTAGAAAGGGCAGGCCAAGAGACCCAGCACTTC. Protein: CASSLERAGQETQHF.

This clonotype occurred a few times. This chain joins TRBV5-1 and TRBJ2-1; 15 nucleotides match TRBD2. Germline V lookup: CDR1 SGHRS, CDR2 YFSETQ. V shed 4 bases, J shed 0 bases, and the junction held 8 bases outside the gene matches. The length of the CDR3 is 19 residues. The CDR3 DNA reads TGCGCCAGCAGCCCGGGACTAGCGGGGGGACCTAGCTCCTACAATGAGCAGTTCTTC. This gives the protein CASSPGLAGGPSSYNEQFF.

The J gene is TRBJ2-2, the V gene TRBV9; 9 nucleotides align to TRBD1. Germline loops: CDR1 SGDLS, CDR2 YYNGEE. This CDR3 has 13 amino acids. The V gene end was trimmed by 5 bases and the J gene end by 6 bases; junction bases not matched to a gene: 2. CDR3 sequence: CASRTGGSGELFF. As DNA, the CDR3 is TGTGCCAGCAGGACAGGGGGTTCCGGGGAGCTGTTTTTT. The whole variable domain, remainder taken from reference TRBV9 and TRBJ2-2, is DSGVTQTPKHLITATGQRVTLRCSPRSGDLSVYWYQQSLDQGLQFLIQYYNGEERAKGNILERFSAQQFPDLHSELNLSSLELGDSALYFCASRTGGSGELFFGEGSRLTVL.

The table lists this clonotype with a few counts. V is TRBV27 and J is TRBJ1-1; tentatively, D is TRBD1 (6 bases). Germline V gene sequence: CDR1 MNHEY, CDR2 SMNVEV (reference sequence). Trimming stripped 5 bases from V and 3 bases from J, with 19 bases between. This CDR3 has 16 amino acids. The DNA of the CDR3 is TGTGCCAGCAGTCCCTTATTGGACAGCTGGGACACTGAAGCTTTCTTT. Translated, it gives CASSPLLDSWDTEAFF.

This clonotype has only a few counts. The rearrangement links TRBV5-6 to TRBJ2-1; D might be TRBD1 or TRBD2, each matching 5 bases. The germline gives CDR1 SGHDT, CDR2 YYEEEE. V was clipped by 2 bases and J by 5 bases, with 14 bases between them. The CDR3 extends over 15 amino acids. CDR3 region: CASSLSGTEHNEQFF. CDR3 coding DNA: TGTGCCAGCAGCTTATCAGGGACGGAACACAATGAGCAGTTCTTC. The full variable domain, rest sourced from reference TRBV5-6 and TRBJ2-1, is DAGVTQSPTHLIKTRGQQVTLRCSPKSGHDTVSWYQQALGQGPQFIFQYYEEEERQRGNFPDRFSGHQFPNYSSELNVNALLLGDSALYLCASSLSGTEHNEQFFGPGTRLTVL.

With regard to this clonotype: A much bigger clone sits one base away, suggesting this may be a read error. This chain uses TRBV6-6 with TRBJ1-3; maybe TRBD1 (5 bases). This CDR3 is built from 16 residues. Trimming cost V 0 bases and J 2 bases, with 11 bases left between them. Germline values: CDR1 MNHNY, CDR2 SVGAGI (reference sequence). CDR3 residues: CASSYSLWGTGNTIYF. The CDR3 bases are TGTGCCAGCAGTTACTCGCTCTGGGGCACTGGAAACACCATATATTTT.

This clonotype was observed many times. V and J are TRBV4-1 and TRBJ2-7; possibly TRBD1 or TRBD2 for D (5 bases each). This CDR3 is 15 amino acids long. The germline CDR1 and CDR2 sequences are MGHRA and YSYEKL. V lost 4 bases, J lost 2 bases, and 15 bases lay in between. The CDR3 sequence is CASSRTGTGPYEQYF. The CDR3 DNA sequence: TGCGCCAGCAGCCGCACCGGGACCGGACCCTACGAGCAGTACTTC.

The V gene is TRBV9, the J gene TRBJ1-5, with a tentative D call TRBD1 (5 bases). The CDR3 is 16 amino acids. The V end lost 1 base, the J end lost 0 bases, and 11 bases lay between the germline ends. Germline CDR1 is SGDLS and CDR2 is YYNGEE. The CDR3 sequence is CASSVMTAYSNQPQHF. The DNA of the CDR3 is TGTGCCAGCAGCGTAATGACAGCTTATAGCAATCAGCCCCAGCATTTT.

This clonotype was seen only a few times. The chain combines TRBV24-1 with TRBJ2-2; 15 positions agree with TRBD2. Germline values: CDR1 KGHDR, CDR2 SFDVKD. After removal of 4 bases from V and 4 bases from J, the junction contained 3 bases not matched to a gene. The CDR3 extends over 17 amino acids. CDR3 sequence reads: CATSELGLAGGTGELFF. As DNA, the CDR3 is TGTGCCACCAGTGAATTGGGACTAGCGGGAGGCACCGGGGAGCTGTTTTTT.

The table lists this clonotype with many counts. The chain has TRBV4-1 and TRBJ2-4; no reliable D call. CDR1 is MGHRA and CDR2 is YSYEKL in the germline V gene. This CDR3 contains 12 residues. V lost 0 bases and J lost 6, with 3 bases in between. CDR3: CASSQEGNIQYF. CDR3 bases: TGCGCCAGCAGCCAAGAGGGAAACATTCAGTACTTC.

As concerns this clonotype: This may be a read error, as it is one base from a much larger clone. The CDR3 does not close with the conserved phenylalanine or tryptophan, likely indicating a read error. The rearrangement joins TRBV28 to TRBJ1-1; unclear D gene. The V gene's germline CDR1 is MDHEN and CDR2 SYDVKM. The CDR3 is made up of 15 amino acids. Trimming stripped 2 bases from V and 4 bases from J, with 14 bases between. CDR3 bases: TGTGCCAGCAGTTTAATAGGCACGGAGAGCACTGAAGCTTTCCTT. This gives the protein CASSLIGTESTEAFL.

In its sample, this clonotype was seen many times. The CDR3 loop is CASRQGFDEQYF. DNA for the CDR3: TGTGCCAGCAGACAGGGGTTTGACGAGCAGTACTTC. The chain is built from TRBV27 and TRBJ2-7; TRBD1 matches 7 bases. The trim removed 6 bases at V and 5 bases at J, leaving 4 bases unmatched. This CDR3 spans 12 amino acids. Germline loops: CDR1 MNHEY, CDR2 SMNVEV (reference sequence).

This clonotype has a count of ten or more. The CDR3 loop reads CASSLGRGSSYEQYF. CDR3 DNA: TGTGCCAGCAGCTTGGGCAGGGGGAGCTCCTACGAGCAGTACTTC. This chain joins TRBV5-4 and TRBJ2-7; 7 bases match TRBD1. The CDR3 contains 15 residues. The V gene's germline CDR1 is SGHNT and CDR2 YYREEE (reference sequence). The V segment lost 0 bases and the J segment 0 bases; nucleotides outside the gene matches: 3.

This clonotype came up a few times. The chain carries TRBV19 and TRBJ2-7, with D maybe TRBD2 (6 bases). Germline V gene sequence: CDR1 LNHDA, CDR2 SQIVND (reference sequence). The ends were cut back, 5 bases at V and 5 bases at J, with 19 bases in the middle. The CDR3 runs 15 residues. The CDR3 spells CASSPSTGVYHEQYF. For the CDR3, the DNA is TGTGCCAGTAGTCCCTCGACGGGAGTTTATCACGAGCAGTACTTC.

Of note for this clonotype: This sequence may be a read error, since a much larger clone differs from it by one base. The conserved final phenylalanine or tryptophan is absent from the CDR3, which likely points to a read error. The V and J genes are TRBV6-2 or TRBV6-3 and TRBJ2-7; D call uncertain. Germline V CDR1 and CDR2: MNHEY, SVGEGT. Between the trimmed V and J ends, which lost 6 bases and 4 bases, there was a span of 16 bases. This CDR3 is built from 14 residues. CDR3: CASRVGPLTYEQYL. CDR3 nucleotide sequence: TGTGCCAGCAGAGTCGGGCCACTGACGTACGAGCAGTACCTC.